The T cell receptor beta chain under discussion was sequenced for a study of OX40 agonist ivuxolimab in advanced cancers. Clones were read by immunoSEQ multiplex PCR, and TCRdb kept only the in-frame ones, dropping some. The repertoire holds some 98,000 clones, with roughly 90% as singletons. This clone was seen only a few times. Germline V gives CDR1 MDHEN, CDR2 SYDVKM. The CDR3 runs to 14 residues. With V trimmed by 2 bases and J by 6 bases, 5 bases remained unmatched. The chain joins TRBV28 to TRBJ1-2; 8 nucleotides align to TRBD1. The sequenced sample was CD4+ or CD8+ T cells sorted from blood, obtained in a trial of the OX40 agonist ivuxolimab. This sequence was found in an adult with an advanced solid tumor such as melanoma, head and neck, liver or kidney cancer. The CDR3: CASSLNRGADGYTF. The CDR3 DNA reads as TGTGCCAGCAGTTTAAACAGGGGGGCGGATGGCTACACCTTC.